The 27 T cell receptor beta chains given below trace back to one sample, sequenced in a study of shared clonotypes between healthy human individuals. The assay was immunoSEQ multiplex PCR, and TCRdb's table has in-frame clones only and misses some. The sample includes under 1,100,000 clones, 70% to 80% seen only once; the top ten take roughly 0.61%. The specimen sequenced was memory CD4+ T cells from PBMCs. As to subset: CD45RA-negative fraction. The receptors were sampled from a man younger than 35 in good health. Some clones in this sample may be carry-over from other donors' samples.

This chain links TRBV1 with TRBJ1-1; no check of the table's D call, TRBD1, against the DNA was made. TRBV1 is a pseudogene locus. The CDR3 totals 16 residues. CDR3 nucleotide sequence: TGCACCAGCAGCCCACATGGGACAGGATTGGACACTGAAGCTTTCTTT. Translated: CTSSPHGTGLDTEAFF.

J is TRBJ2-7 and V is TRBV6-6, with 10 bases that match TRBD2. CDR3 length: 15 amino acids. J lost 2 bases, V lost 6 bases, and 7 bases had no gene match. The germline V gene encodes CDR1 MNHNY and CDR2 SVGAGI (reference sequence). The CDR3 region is CASSKTSGVTYEQYF. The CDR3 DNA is TGTGCCAGCAGCAAAACTAGCGGGGTGACCTACGAGCAGTACTTC.

DNA of the CDR3: TGTGCCAGCTCACCACCAGGGGCTGTCTCTGGAAACACCATATATTTT. Its protein is CASSPPGAVSGNTIYF. The chain uses TRBV18 and TRBJ1-3; the D gene is possibly TRBD1 (5 bases). This CDR3 has 16 amino acids. Trimming removed 0 bases from V and 0 bases from J, with 9 bases in between. Germline V gene data show CDR1 as KGHSH and CDR2 as LQKENI.

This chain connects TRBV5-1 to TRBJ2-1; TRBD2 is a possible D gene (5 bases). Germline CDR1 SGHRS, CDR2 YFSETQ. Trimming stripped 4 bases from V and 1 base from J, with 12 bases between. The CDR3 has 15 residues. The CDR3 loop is CASSREGISYNEQFF. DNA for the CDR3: TGCGCCAGCAGCCGCGAGGGAATTTCCTACAATGAGCAGTTCTTC.

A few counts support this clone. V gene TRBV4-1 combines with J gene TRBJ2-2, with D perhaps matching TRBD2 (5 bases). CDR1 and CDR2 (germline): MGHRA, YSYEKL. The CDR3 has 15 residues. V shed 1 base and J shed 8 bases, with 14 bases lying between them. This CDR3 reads CASSQGQRISGELFF. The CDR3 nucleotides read TGCGCCAGCAGCCAAGGGCAGCGGATTTCAGGGGAGCTGTTTTTT.

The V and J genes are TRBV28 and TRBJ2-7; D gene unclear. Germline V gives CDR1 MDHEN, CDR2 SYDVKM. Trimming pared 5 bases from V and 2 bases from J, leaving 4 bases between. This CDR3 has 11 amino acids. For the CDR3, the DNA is TGTGCCAGCAGTCAAACCTACGAGCAGTACTTC. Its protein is CASSQTYEQYF.

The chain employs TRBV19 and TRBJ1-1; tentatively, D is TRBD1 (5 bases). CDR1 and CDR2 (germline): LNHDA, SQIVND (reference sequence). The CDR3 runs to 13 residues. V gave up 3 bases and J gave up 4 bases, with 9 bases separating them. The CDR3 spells CASSMDMGTEAFF. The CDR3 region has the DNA TGTGCCAGTAGTATGGACATGGGCACTGAAGCTTTCTTT. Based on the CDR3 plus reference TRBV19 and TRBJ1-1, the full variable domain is DGGITQSPKYLFRKEGQNVTLSCEQNLNHDAMYWYRQDPGQGLRLIYYSQIVNDFQKGDIAEGYSVSREKKESFPLTVTSAQKNPTAFYLCASSMDMGTEAFFGQGTRLTVV.

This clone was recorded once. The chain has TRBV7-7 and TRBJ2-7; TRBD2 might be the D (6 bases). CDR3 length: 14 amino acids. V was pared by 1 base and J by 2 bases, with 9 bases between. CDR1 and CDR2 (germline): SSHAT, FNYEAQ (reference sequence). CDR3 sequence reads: CASSLEWGAYEQYF. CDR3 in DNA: TGTGCCAGCAGCTTAGAATGGGGGGCCTACGAGCAGTACTTC.

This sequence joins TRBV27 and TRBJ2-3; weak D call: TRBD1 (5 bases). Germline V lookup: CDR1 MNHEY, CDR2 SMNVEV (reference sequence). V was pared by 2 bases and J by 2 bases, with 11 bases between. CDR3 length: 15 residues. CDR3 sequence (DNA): TGTGCCAGCAGTTTAAGGGGATTAAACACAGATACGCAGTATTTT. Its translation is CASSLRGLNTDTQYF.

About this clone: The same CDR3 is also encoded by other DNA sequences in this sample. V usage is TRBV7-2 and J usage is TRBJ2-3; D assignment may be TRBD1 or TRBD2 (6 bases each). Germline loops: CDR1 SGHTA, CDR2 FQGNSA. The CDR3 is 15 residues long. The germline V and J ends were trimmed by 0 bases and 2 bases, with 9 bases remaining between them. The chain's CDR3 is CASSLAGGYTDTQYF. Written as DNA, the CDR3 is TGTGCCAGCAGCTTAGCGGGGGGCTACACAGATACGCAGTATTTT. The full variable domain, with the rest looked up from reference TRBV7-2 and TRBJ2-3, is GAGVSQSPSNKVTEKGKDVELRCDPISGHTALYWYRQSLGQGLEFLIYFQGNSAPDKSGLPSDRFSAERTGGSVSTLTIQRTQQEDSAVYLCASSLAGGYTDTQYFGPGTRLTVL.

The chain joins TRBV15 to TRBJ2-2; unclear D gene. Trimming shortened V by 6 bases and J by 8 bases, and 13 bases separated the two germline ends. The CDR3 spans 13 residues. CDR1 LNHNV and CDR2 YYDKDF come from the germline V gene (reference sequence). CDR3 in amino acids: CATSIAQQGELFF. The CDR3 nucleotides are TGTGCCACCAGTATCGCGCAACAGGGGGAGCTGTTTTTT.

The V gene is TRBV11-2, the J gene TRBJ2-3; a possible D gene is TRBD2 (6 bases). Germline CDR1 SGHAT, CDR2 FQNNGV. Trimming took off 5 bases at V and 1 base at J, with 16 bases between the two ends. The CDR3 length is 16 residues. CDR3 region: CASSPGLNHGTDTQYF. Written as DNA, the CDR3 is TGTGCCAGCAGCCCGGGACTGAACCATGGCACAGATACGCAGTATTTT.

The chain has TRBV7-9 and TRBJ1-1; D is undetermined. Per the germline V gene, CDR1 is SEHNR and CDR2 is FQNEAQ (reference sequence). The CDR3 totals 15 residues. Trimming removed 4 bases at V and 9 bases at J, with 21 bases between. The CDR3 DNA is TGTGCCAGCAGCTCGAACGACCCAAGAGGATCGAAAGCTTTCTTT. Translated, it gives CASSSNDPRGSKAFF.

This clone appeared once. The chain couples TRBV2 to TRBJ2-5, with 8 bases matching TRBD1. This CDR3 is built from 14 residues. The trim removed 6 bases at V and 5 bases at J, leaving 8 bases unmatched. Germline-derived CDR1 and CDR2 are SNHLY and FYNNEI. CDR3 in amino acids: CASSPGTGGETQYF. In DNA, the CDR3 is TGTGCCAGCAGCCCCGGGACAGGAGGCGAGACCCAGTACTTC.

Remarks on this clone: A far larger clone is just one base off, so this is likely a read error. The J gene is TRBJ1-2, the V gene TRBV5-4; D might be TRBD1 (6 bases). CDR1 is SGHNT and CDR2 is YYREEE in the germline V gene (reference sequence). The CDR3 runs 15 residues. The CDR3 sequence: CASSQEGSGERSYTF. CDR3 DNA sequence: TGCGCCAGCAGCCAAGAAGGTTCAGGGGAACGAAGCTACACCTTC.

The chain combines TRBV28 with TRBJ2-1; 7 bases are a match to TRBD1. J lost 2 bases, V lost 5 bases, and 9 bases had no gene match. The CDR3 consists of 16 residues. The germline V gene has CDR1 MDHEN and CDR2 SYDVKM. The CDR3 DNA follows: TGTGCCAGCAGTGCTACCCCCGGGACAGCCTACAATGAGCAGTTCTTC. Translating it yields CASSATPGTAYNEQFF.

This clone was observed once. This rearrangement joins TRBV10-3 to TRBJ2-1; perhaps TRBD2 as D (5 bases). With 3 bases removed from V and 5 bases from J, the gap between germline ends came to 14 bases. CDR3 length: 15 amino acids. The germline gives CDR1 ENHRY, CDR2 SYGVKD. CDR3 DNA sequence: TGTGCCATCAGTGATAGGGCGAGGGCAGACAATGAGCAGTTCTTC. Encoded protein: CAISDRARADNEQFF.

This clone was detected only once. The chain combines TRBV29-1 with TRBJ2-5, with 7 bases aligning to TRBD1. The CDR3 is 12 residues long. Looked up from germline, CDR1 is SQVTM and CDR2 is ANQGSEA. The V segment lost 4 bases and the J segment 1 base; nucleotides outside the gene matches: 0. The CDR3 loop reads CSVAGGQETQYF. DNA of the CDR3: TGCAGCGTTGCAGGGGGCCAAGAGACCCAGTACTTC. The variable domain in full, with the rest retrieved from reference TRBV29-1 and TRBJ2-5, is SAVISQKPSRDICQRGTSLTIQCQVDSQVTMMFWYRQQPGQSLTLIATANQGSEATYESGFVIDKFPISRPNLTFSTLTVSNMSPEDSSIYLCSVAGGQETQYFGPGTRLLVL.

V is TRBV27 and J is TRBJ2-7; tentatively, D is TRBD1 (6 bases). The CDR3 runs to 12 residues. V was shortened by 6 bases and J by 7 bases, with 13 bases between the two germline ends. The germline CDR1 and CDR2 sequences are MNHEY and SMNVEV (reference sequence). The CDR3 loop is CASSRTVGEQYF. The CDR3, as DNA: TGTGCCAGCAGCCGGACAGTAGGGGAGCAGTACTTC.

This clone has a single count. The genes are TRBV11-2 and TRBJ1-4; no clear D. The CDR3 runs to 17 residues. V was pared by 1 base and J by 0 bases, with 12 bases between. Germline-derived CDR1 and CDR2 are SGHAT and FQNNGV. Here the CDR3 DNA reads TGTGCCAGCAGCTTAGGGCCCCCCCAGGCAACTAATGAAAAACTGTTTTTT. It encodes CASSLGPPQATNEKLFF.

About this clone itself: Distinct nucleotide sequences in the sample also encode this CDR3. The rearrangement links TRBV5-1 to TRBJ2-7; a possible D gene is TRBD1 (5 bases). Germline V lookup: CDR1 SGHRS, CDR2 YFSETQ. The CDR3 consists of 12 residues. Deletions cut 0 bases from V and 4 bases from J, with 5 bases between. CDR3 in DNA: TGCGCCAGCAGCTTGGAGGGGTACGAGCAGTACTTC. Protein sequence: CASSLEGYEQYF. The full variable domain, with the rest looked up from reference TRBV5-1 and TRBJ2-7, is KAGVTQTPRYLIKTRGQQVTLSCSPISGHRSVSWYQQTPGQGLQFLFEYFSETQRNKGNFPGRFSGRQFSNSRSEMNVSTLELGDSALYLCASSLEGYEQYFGPGTRLTVT.

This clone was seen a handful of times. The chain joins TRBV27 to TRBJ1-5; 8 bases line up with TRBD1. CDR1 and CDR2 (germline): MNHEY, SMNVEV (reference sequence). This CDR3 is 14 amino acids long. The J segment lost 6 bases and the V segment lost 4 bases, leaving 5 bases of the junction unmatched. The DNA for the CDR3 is TGTGCCAGCAGTTCCGGACAGGGAGGTCAGCCCCAGCATTTT. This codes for CASSSGQGGQPQHF.

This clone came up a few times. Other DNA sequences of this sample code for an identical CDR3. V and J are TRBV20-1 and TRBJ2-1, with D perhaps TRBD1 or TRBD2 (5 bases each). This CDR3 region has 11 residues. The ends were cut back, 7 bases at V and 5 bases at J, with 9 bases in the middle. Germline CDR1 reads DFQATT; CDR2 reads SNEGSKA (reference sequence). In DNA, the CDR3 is TGCAGTGGCCAGGGAGACAATGAGCAGTTCTTC. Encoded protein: CSGQGDNEQFF.

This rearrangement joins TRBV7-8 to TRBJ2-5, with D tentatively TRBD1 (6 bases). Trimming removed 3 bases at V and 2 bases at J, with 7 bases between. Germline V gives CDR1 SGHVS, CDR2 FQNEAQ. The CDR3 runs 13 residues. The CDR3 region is CASSFDRQETQYF. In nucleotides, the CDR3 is TGTGCCAGCAGCTTCGACAGGCAAGAGACCCAGTACTTC.

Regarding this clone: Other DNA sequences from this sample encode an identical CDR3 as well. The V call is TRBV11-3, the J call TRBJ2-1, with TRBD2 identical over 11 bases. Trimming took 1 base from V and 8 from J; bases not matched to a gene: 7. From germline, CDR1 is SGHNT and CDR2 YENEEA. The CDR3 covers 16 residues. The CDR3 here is CASSLGVSGRDDEQFF. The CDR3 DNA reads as TGTGCCAGCAGCTTAGGGGTTAGCGGGAGGGACGATGAGCAGTTCTTC.

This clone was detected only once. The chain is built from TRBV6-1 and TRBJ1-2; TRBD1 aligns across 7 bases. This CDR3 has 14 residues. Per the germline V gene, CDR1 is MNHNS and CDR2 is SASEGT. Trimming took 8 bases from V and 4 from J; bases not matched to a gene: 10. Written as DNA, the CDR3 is TGTGCCAGCCTACGACAGGGCGGCAGCTATGGCTACACCTTC. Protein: CASLRQGGSYGYTF.

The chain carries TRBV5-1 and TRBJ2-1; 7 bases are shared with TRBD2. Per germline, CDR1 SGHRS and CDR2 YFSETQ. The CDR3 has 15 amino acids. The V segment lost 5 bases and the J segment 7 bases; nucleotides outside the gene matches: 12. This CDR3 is CASSRWEGGGNEQFF. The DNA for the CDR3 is TGCGCCAGCAGTAGGTGGGAGGGCGGGGGAAATGAGCAGTTCTTC.